A selection of T cell receptor beta chains follows, all from one sample in a study of blood T cell repertoires in COVID-19. The method was immunoSEQ multiplex PCR; TCRdb's version includes in-frame clones alone and lacks a portion of them. The sample yields 25,000 to 30,000 clones, 87% seen once. Specimen: peripheral blood. The receptors were gathered from a human donor in a cohort sampled during active COVID-19. The donor label of this sample is uncertain. Each CDR3 is given with its conserved first and last residue.

V	J	CDR3
TRBV9	TRBJ2-5	CASSVSSGGRETQYF
TRBV6-6	TRBJ1-1	CASKGQGNTEAFF
TRBV5-1	TRBJ1-2	CASSPDRNYGYTF
TRBV6-2/TRBV6-3	TRBJ1-1	CASSPDRVHVGTEAFF
TRBV14	TRBJ2-7	CASSQPGETYEQYF
TRBV2	TRBJ1-4	CASLGLRTDEKLFF
TRBV13	TRBJ1-6	CASSLALGSSNSPLHF
TRBV7-7	TRBJ2-2	CASSLVAGGKAGELFF
TRBV11-1	TRBJ2-2	CASSSDRVNTGELFF
TRBV10-3	TRBJ2-7	CAISEGETLYEQYF
TRBV2	TRBJ2-2	CASTRASGGNTGELFF
TRBV9	TRBJ2-3	CASSVDPGGGATDTQYF
TRBV6-1	TRBJ2-1	CASSDGTGVYNEQFF
TRBV20-1	TRBJ2-1	CSASDNEQFF
TRBV6-6	TRBJ1-6	CASSRSYAGGSPLHF
TRBV3-1/TRBV3-2	TRBJ2-1	CASSPGQGGNEQFF
TRBV18	TRBJ2-2	CASSTDRSTGELFF
TRBV19	TRBJ1-5	CASSIFQGGNQPQHF
TRBV5-4	TRBJ2-1	CASSFRTGASEQFF
TRBV30	TRBJ1-1	CAWAGRTEAFF
TRBV9	TRBJ2-2	CASSPRTGGDGELFF
TRBV11-1	TRBJ2-7	CASSLVGITSSYEQYF
TRBV19	TRBJ1-2	CASSPRGQGNGYTF
TRBV18	TRBJ1-1	CASSPPGTALGNTEAFF
TRBV7-2	TRBJ2-2	CASSLWTGKGTGELFF
TRBV6-5	TRBJ2-5	CASSRGLGETQYF
TRBV18	TRBJ2-5	CASSPSSGGAQGETQYF
TRBV27	TRBJ1-2	CASSLSAVLTNYGYTF
TRBV5-1	TRBJ2-1	CASSIPSGGLQNEQFF
TRBV10-3	TRBJ2-1	CAISESRGGRNEQFF
TRBV6-1	TRBJ2-5	CASREGTVQETQYF
TRBV5-6	TRBJ1-5	CASSLRDQPQHF
TRBV7-9	TRBJ2-2	CASTPGGGDTGELFF
TRBV7-3	TRBJ2-1	CASSFGTGSYNEQFF
TRBV19	TRBJ1-3	CASKWPGRNTIYF
TRBV5-5	TRBJ2-3	CASSMGGGVGTDTQYF
TRBV6-1	TRBJ2-7	CASSEVGTISSYEQYF